These 9 T cell receptor beta chains came from one sample sequenced in a study of blood T cell repertoires in COVID-19. The table came from immunoSEQ multiplex PCR; TCRdb's copy has only in-frame clones and leaves some out. The profile shows 150,000 to 200,000 clones, roughly four fifths of them singletons. The material sequenced was peripheral blood. Receptor source: a human donor in a cohort sampled during active COVID-19.

The chain is built from TRBV10-1 and TRBJ2-7, with D unresolved. Deletions cut 2 bases from V and 0 bases from J, with 14 bases between. There are 16 residues in the CDR3. Germline CDR1 WNHNN, CDR2 SYGVQD (reference sequence). CDR3 in amino acids: CASSEKRSPLSYEQYF. The CDR3, as DNA: TGCGCCAGCAGTGAGAAGAGGTCCCCCCTCTCCTACGAGCAGTACTTC.

This clone appeared a single time. The J gene is TRBJ2-1, the V gene TRBV4-1, with TRBD2 identical over 12 bases. CDR1 MGHRA and CDR2 YSYEKL come from the germline V gene. This CDR3 is 15 amino acids long. V trimming: 5 bases; J trimming: 8 bases; junction bases outside the gene matches: 7. The CDR3 loop reads CASSSRLAGAYEQFF. Written as DNA, the CDR3 is TGCGCCAGCAGCTCCCGACTAGCGGGAGCCTATGAGCAGTTCTTC.

This rearrangement joins TRBV19 to TRBJ2-7, with 10 nucleotides matching TRBD1. The CDR3 covers 15 residues. The germline V gene has CDR1 LNHDA and CDR2 SQIVND (reference sequence). Germline trimming cut 5 bases from V and 0 bases from J; bases unmatched to any gene: 4. This CDR3 is CASSRTGGSSYEQYF. CDR3 coding DNA: TGTGCCAGTAGTCGGACAGGGGGGAGCTCCTACGAGCAGTACTTC.

This clone has only one observation. The genes are TRBV6-2 or TRBV6-3 and TRBJ1-1; D ambiguous. Trimming stripped 3 bases from V and 4 bases from J, with 9 bases between. There are 13 residues in the CDR3. Germline CDR1 is MNHEY and CDR2 is SVGEGT. The CDR3 nucleotides read TGTGCCAGCAGTTATCCCCCGGGCACTGAAGCTTTCTTT. It specifies CASSYPPGTEAFF.

The J gene is TRBJ1-5, the V gene TRBV29-1; D unresolved. Trimming left V 4 bases short and J 4 bases short, with 11 bases between. CDR1 and CDR2 (germline): SQVTM, ANQGSEA. The CDR3 runs to 13 residues. The CDR3 sequence is CSVAMGVNQPQHF. The CDR3 nucleotides read TGCAGCGTTGCTATGGGAGTGAATCAGCCCCAGCATTTT.

This chain connects TRBV2 to TRBJ2-7, with 9 nucleotides matching TRBD1. Per the germline V gene, CDR1 is SNHLY and CDR2 is FYNNEI. V was pared by 7 bases and J by 5 bases, with 6 bases of the junction left unmatched. The CDR3 has 13 residues. CDR3 residues: CASKRDRDHEQYF. The CDR3 DNA is TGTGCCAGCAAACGGGACAGGGACCACGAGCAGTACTTC. Full variable domain (remainder filled in from reference TRBV2 and TRBJ2-7): EPEVTQTPSHQVTQMGQEVILRCVPISNHLYFYWYRQILGQKVEFLVSFYNNEISEKSEIFDDQFSVERPDGSNFTLKIRSTKLEDSAMYFCASKRDRDHEQYFGPGTRLTVT.

Sample share makes this clone medium-sized (0.01 to 0.1%). The rearrangement uses TRBV6-1 and TRBJ1-4, with 8 bases lining up with TRBD1. Germline V gene lookup returns CDR1 MNHNS and CDR2 SASEGT. Trimming removed 3 bases from V and 8 bases from J; junction bases left unmatched: 5. This CDR3 is 14 amino acids long. Here the CDR3 reads CASSDTGGREKLFF. The CDR3 DNA reads as TGTGCCAGCAGTGACACAGGGGGAAGGGAAAAACTGTTTTTT.

V is TRBV27 and J is TRBJ1-5, with 12 bases that match TRBD1. This CDR3 is built from 18 residues. The V gene end was trimmed by 5 bases and the J gene end by 4 bases; junction bases not matched to a gene: 12. CDR1 and CDR2 from the germline V gene are MNHEY and SMNVEV (reference sequence). The DNA of the CDR3 is TGTGCCAGCAGTCCCTGGGCCGGGACAGGGGGCTTGAATCAGCCCCAGCATTTT. Protein product: CASSPWAGTGGLNQPQHF.

CDR3 nucleotide sequence: TGCAGTGCCAGTACAGGGTCCGGTAATGAAAAACTGTTTTTT. Its protein product is CSASTGSGNEKLFF. The chain links TRBV20-1 to TRBJ1-4; D perhaps matches TRBD1 (6 bases). The CDR3 contains 14 residues. Trimming shortened V by 6 bases and J by 4 bases, and 15 bases separated the two germline ends. Germline values: CDR1 DFQATT, CDR2 SNEGSKA (reference sequence).